Listed below are T cell receptor beta chains from one sample, sequenced in a study of identifying expanded T cells in peripheral blood. Method: immunoSEQ multiplex PCR; TCRdb's copy keeps in-frame clones and lacks some. The sample yields some 77,000 clones, 88% seen once. The specimen was blood. These receptors originate from a person aged 18 to 75 in good health. The CDR3 runs from the conserved cysteine through the conserved F or W. A D gene is named only where the DNA matches it firmly. The size field is filled for only some rows; it gives once, few, many or a size class.

V	size	D	J	CDR3	DNA
TRBV4-2	-	TRBD1	TRBJ1-2	CASSRTGGDYGYTF	TGTGCCAGCAGCCGAACAGGGGGAGACTATGGCTACACCTTC
TRBV18	-	-	TRBJ2-3	CASSPNSPARDTQYF	TGTGCCAGCTCACCAAACAGCCCGGCACGAGATACGCAGTATTTT
TRBV5-8	-	TRBD1	TRBJ1-5	CASSFYRGIDQPQHF	TGTGCCAGCAGCTTCTACAGGGGAATCGATCAGCCCCAGCATTTT
TRBV7-2	-	TRBD1	TRBJ2-7	CASSFGTGGSGEQYF	TGTGCCAGCAGCTTCGGGACAGGGGGCTCGGGTGAGCAGTACTTC
TRBV11-2	-	-	TRBJ2-7	CASSTSSGGREQYF	TGTGCCAGCAGTACGAGCTCAGGGGGGAGGGAGCAGTACTTC
TRBV2	-	TRBD2	TRBJ2-3	CASITSGGSGTDTQYF	TGTGCCAGCATAACCAGCGGGGGAAGTGGCACAGATACGCAGTATTTT
TRBV15	-	TRBD2	TRBJ2-7	CATSTGTSGDEQYF	TGTGCCACCAGCACCGGGACTAGCGGGGACGAGCAGTACTTC
TRBV5-1	-	-	TRBJ1-1	CASSADYLNTEAFF	TGCGCCAGCAGCGCCGATTACCTGAACACTGAAGCTTTCTTT
TRBV27	-	-	TRBJ1-6	CASSLDRSAGYNSPLHF	TGTGCCAGCAGTTTAGATCGGTCTGCGGGATATAATTCACCCCTCCACTTT
TRBV7-9	-	TRBD1	TRBJ2-5	CASSSRTGGETQYF	TGTGCCAGCAGCTCCCGGACAGGGGGAGAGACCCAGTACTTC
TRBV5-5	-	-	TRBJ2-5	CASRRDQETQYF	TGTGCCAGCAGGCGGGACCAAGAGACCCAGTACTTC
TRBV19	-	-	TRBJ2-2	CASTTQNTGELFF	TGTGCCAGTACCACACAGAACACCGGGGAGCTGTTTTTT
TRBV2	-	TRBD2	TRBJ2-1	CASSGTSASSYNEQFF	TGTGCCAGCAGTGGGACTAGCGCGAGCTCCTACAATGAGCAGTTCTTC
TRBV5-6	-	-	TRBJ2-5	CASSLGLGGETQYF	TGTGCCAGCAGCCTGGGATTGGGAGGAGAGACCCAGTACTTC
TRBV27	-	-	TRBJ1-2	CASSPSQKNYGYTF	TGTGCCAGCAGCCCCTCCCAGAAAAACTATGGCTACACCTTC
TRBV7-2	-	-	TRBJ2-7	CASSLSGYEQYF	TGTGCCAGCAGCTTATCAGGCTACGAGCAGTACTTC
TRBV18	few	-	TRBJ1-5	CASSPPSGRGVGNQPQHF	TGTGCCAGCTCACCACCATCTGGGAGGGGAGTTGGCAATCAGCCCCAGCATTTT
TRBV6-5	-	TRBD2	TRBJ2-3	CASSYGGVDTQYF	TGTGCCAGCAGTTACGGGGGGGTGGATACGCAGTATTTT
TRBV27	-	-	TRBJ2-3	CASSFSGPRTDTQYF	TGTGCCAGCAGTTTTTCCGGGCCTCGCACAGATACGCAGTATTTT
TRBV10-2	-	TRBD1	TRBJ1-1	CASSGRDFRGLNTEAFF	TGCGCCAGCAGTGGGAGGGACTTCAGGGGGCTGAACACTGAAGCTTTCTTT
TRBV18	once	-	TRBJ1-1	CASSPRSGGRIAEAFF	TGTGCCAGCTCACCACGTTCCGGGGGAAGAATTGCTGAAGCTTTCTTT
TRBV10-3	-	TRBD1	TRBJ1-2	CAISESGDRIYGYTF	TGTGCCATCAGTGAGTCGGGGGACAGAATCTATGGCTACACCTTC
TRBV9	-	TRBD2	TRBJ2-1	CASSQTSGDEQFF	TGTGCCAGCAGTCAGACTAGCGGGGATGAGCAGTTCTTC
TRBV29-1	-	-	TRBJ2-5	CSVDPSAGAGETQYF	TGCAGCGTTGACCCCTCGGCGGGGGCCGGAGAGACCCAGTACTTC
TRBV10-3	-	-	TRBJ1-5	CAIGSYSNQPQHF	TGTGCCATCGGGAGTTATAGCAATCAGCCCCAGCATTTT
TRBV5-1	-	-	TRBJ2-7	CASSSSFDTSYEQYF	TGCGCCAGCAGCTCCTCCTTTGACACAAGCTACGAGCAGTACTTC
TRBV30	-	TRBD2	TRBJ2-7	CAWSPPAGGYEQYF	TGTGCCTGGAGTCCCCCCGCGGGGGGCTACGAGCAGTACTTC
TRBV29-1	-	TRBD1	TRBJ1-1	CSGGGPANTEAFF	TGCAGCGGAGGGGGCCCCGCCAACACTGAAGCTTTCTTT
TRBV15	few	-	TRBJ2-3	CATSRKGLGAGSTDTQYF	TGTGCCACCAGCAGGAAGGGGCTCGGGGCAGGGTCCACAGATACGCAGTATTTT
TRBV4-3	-	-	TRBJ2-7	CASSPRASYEQYF	TGCGCCAGCAGCCCCCGGGCGTCCTACGAGCAGTACTTC
TRBV2	-	-	TRBJ1-5	CASSTFEGPSNQPQHF	TGTGCCAGCAGTACATTTGAGGGGCCCAGCAATCAGCCCCAGCATTTT
TRBV11-2	once	TRBD1	TRBJ1-6	CASRGTGTGGGTLHF	TGTGCCAGCAGAGGGACAGGGACAGGGGGCGGGACCCTCCACTTT
TRBV5-6	-	-	TRBJ2-3	CASSRWAADTQYF	TGTGCCAGCAGTCGTTGGGCCGCAGATACGCAGTATTTT
TRBV11-2	-	-	TRBJ1-1	CASSLEGAAFF	TGTGCCAGCAGCTTAGAGGGGGCCGCTTTCTTT
TRBV2	-	TRBD1	TRBJ2-5	CASTRQGTEETQYF	TGTGCCAGCACTCGACAGGGGACCGAAGAGACCCAGTACTTC
TRBV5-5	-	TRBD2	TRBJ2-5	CASSSQLAGEETQYF	TGTGCCAGCAGCTCCCAACTAGCGGGGGAAGAGACCCAGTACTTC
TRBV5-1	few	-	TRBJ2-2	CASSLGAESGELFF	TGCGCCAGCAGCTTGGGAGCGGAGTCCGGGGAGCTGTTTTTT